The 27 T cell receptor beta chains reported below all come from one sample, sequenced in a study of blood T cell repertoires in COVID-19. The method was immunoSEQ multiplex PCR; TCRdb's version includes in-frame clones alone and lacks a portion of them. In the table there are 240,000 or so clones, around 86% of which are singletons. Sequenced material: peripheral blood. Receptor source: a man aged 25-45 years who had recovered from COVID-19.

The V gene is TRBV24-1, the J gene TRBJ2-5; D is perhaps TRBD2 (7 bases). Germline CDR1 KGHDR, CDR2 SFDVKD. CDR3 size: 14 residues. V was clipped by 3 bases and J by 4 bases, with 11 bases between them. The CDR3 DNA sequence: TGTGCCACCAGTGATCTAAGGGGGGGAGAGACCCAGTACTTC. Protein: CATSDLRGGETQYF.

The chain is built from TRBV5-1 and TRBJ2-5; weak D call: TRBD2 (6 bases). This CDR3 is 15 amino acids long. With 4 bases removed from V and 5 bases from J, the gap between germline ends came to 18 bases. Germline assignment: CDR1 SGHRS and CDR2 YFSETQ. Here the CDR3 DNA reads TGCGCCAGCAGCGCGGGATGGGTGGGAGCCGAGACCCAGTACTTC. Its protein is CASSAGWVGAETQYF.

The J gene is TRBJ2-1, the V gene TRBV7-9, with a possible D match to TRBD2 (6 bases). Trimming left V 5 bases short and J 4 bases short, with 18 bases between. The CDR3 runs to 16 residues. Per the germline V gene, CDR1 is SEHNR and CDR2 is FQNEAQ (reference sequence). The CDR3 reads CASSLVPGLKYNEQFF. The CDR3 bases are TGTGCCAGCAGCCTTGTTCCGGGACTCAAATACAATGAGCAGTTCTTC.

This clone showed up just once. This chain joins TRBV10-3 and TRBJ2-1; a weak D match, TRBD1 (7 bases). With 3 bases removed from V and 10 bases from J, the gap between germline ends came to 16 bases. Per the germline V gene, CDR1 is ENHRY and CDR2 is SYGVKD. CDR3 length: 14 amino acids. The CDR3 here is CAISDQGQEGEQFF. CDR3 sequence (DNA): TGTGCCATCAGTGACCAAGGACAGGAGGGCGAGCAGTTCTTC.

The chain couples TRBV5-1 to TRBJ2-5; 8 nucleotides match TRBD2. The CDR3 sequence is 15 residues long. V shed 0 bases, J shed 5 bases, and the junction held 6 bases outside the gene matches. Germline V gene data show CDR1 as SGHRS and CDR2 as YFSETQ. CDR3: CASSLEGGGLETQYF. The CDR3 DNA is TGCGCCAGCAGCTTGGAAGGCGGGGGGCTGGAGACCCAGTACTTC.

V usage is TRBV19 and J usage is TRBJ1-2; 7 nucleotides line up with TRBD1. The CDR3 has 16 amino acids. The trim removed 6 bases at V and 4 bases at J, leaving 14 bases unmatched. Germline V lookup: CDR1 LNHDA, CDR2 SQIVND (reference sequence). CDR3 bases: TGTGCCAGTAGAGGGACAGCCACTTTAACCGGCTATGGCTACACCTTC. This encodes CASRGTATLTGYGYTF.

As for this clone: The same CDR3 can be traced to other DNA sequences in this sample. This sequence joins TRBV5-6 and TRBJ2-5, with D unresolved. CDR1 SGHDT and CDR2 YYEEEE come from the germline V gene. CDR3 length: 11 residues. The V gene lost 4 bases and the J gene lost 1 base, with 2 bases spanning the gap. The CDR3, as DNA: TGTGCCAGCAGCCGCCAAGAGACCCAGTACTTC. Encoded protein: CASSRQETQYF.

The chain joins TRBV6-1 to TRBJ1-5, with 8 bases identical to TRBD1. V gave up 3 bases and J gave up 6 bases; unmatched junction bases: 7. From germline, CDR1 is MNHNS and CDR2 SASEGT. The CDR3 spans 15 residues. This chain's CDR3 is CASSDPPGGRQPQHF. In nucleotides, the CDR3 is TGTGCCAGCAGTGACCCCCCAGGGGGCCGTCAGCCCCAGCATTTT.

The chain is built from TRBV23-1 and TRBJ2-3; D is undetermined. TRBV23-1 carries the ORF label, with uncertain function. There are 16 residues in the CDR3. V lost 2 bases and J 1 base, leaving 13 bases between the germline ends. CDR3 nucleotides: TGCGCCAGCAGTCAAGAGCTGGGCTTAGGCACAGATACGCAGTATTTT. Its translation: CASSQELGLGTDTQYF.

The chain joins TRBV7-9 to TRBJ1-2; 9 bases map to TRBD1. Losses at the gene ends were 6 bases for V and 8 bases for J; bases not matched to a gene: 13. The CDR3 is made up of 15 amino acids. Looked up from germline, CDR1 is SEHNR and CDR2 is FQNEAQ (reference sequence). The chain's CDR3 is CASSHEGTGTQGYTF. The DNA of the CDR3 is TGTGCCAGCAGTCACGAAGGGACAGGGACGCAGGGCTACACCTTC.

This chain uses TRBV7-3 with TRBJ1-2; no clear D. Germline V CDR1 and CDR2: SGHTA, FQGTGA. V was clipped by 9 bases and J by 6 bases, with 5 bases between them. This CDR3 comprises 9 residues. The CDR3 spells CARADGYTF. The CDR3 DNA is TGTGCCAGAGCGGATGGCTACACCTTC.

This chain links TRBV5-1 with TRBJ2-5; 9 nucleotides agree with TRBD1. Germline V gene data show CDR1 as SGHRS and CDR2 as YFSETQ. The CDR3 is 16 amino acids. The J segment lost 4 bases and the V segment lost 4 bases, leaving 11 bases of the junction unmatched. CDR3 coding DNA: TGCGCCAGCAGCGGCCGGGACAGGGCGGCCCTAGAGACCCAGTACTTC. The encoded protein is CASSGRDRAALETQYF.

The chain is built from TRBV14 and TRBJ1-2; D remains unclear. The CDR3 loop spans 13 amino acids. Germline values: CDR1 SGHDN, CDR2 FVKESK. The germline V and J ends were trimmed by 1 base and 5 bases, with 8 bases remaining between them. In nucleotides, the CDR3 is TGTGCCAGCAGCCAAGTGGGAGGTTATGGCTACACCTTC. This encodes CASSQVGGYGYTF.

CDR3 DNA: TGCGCCAGCAGTGAGTCGGGGGGTAATACGCAGTATTTT. Its protein is CASSESGGNTQYF. This chain connects TRBV10-1 to TRBJ2-3, with D perhaps TRBD2 (6 bases). Germline V gives CDR1 WNHNN, CDR2 SYGVQD (reference sequence). V lost 0 bases and J 7 bases, leaving 8 bases between the germline ends. This CDR3 spans 13 amino acids.

This clone was detected only once. V and J are TRBV21-1 and TRBJ2-3; TRBD2 reflects the table's D call only, with no check against the DNA. TRBV21-1 is deemed a pseudogene. The CDR3 loop spans 19 amino acids. In DNA form, the CDR3 reads TGTGCCAGCAGCGGGGTCCTCACGGGACTAGCCCACTTCCCAGATACGCAGTATTTT. Protein product: CASSGVLTGLAHFPDTQYF.

The CDR3 is CASSLGEDTQYF. The CDR3, as DNA: TGTGCCAGCAGCCTCGGGGAAGATACGCAGTATTTT. V gene TRBV5-4 combines with J gene TRBJ2-3, with D possibly matching TRBD2 (5 bases). CDR3 length equals 12 residues. The germline V gene encodes CDR1 SGHNT and CDR2 YYREEE (reference sequence). Trimming took off 4 bases at V and 5 bases at J, with 8 bases between the two ends.

This chain links TRBV5-4 with TRBJ2-4, with D possibly being TRBD1 (6 bases). CDR1 is SGHNT, CDR2 YYREEE, per germline (reference sequence). V gave up 5 bases and J gave up 8 bases, with 26 bases separating them. The CDR3 has 17 residues. The CDR3 loop reads CASRNTEQGFKGDIQYF. In nucleotides, the CDR3 is TGTGCCAGCAGAAATACAGAACAGGGTTTTAAAGGGGACATTCAGTACTTC.

The chain carries TRBV11-2 and TRBJ1-4; TRBD1 matches 7 bases. Trimming removed 5 bases from V and 6 bases from J; junction bases left unmatched: 3. Per the germline V gene, CDR1 is SGHAT and CDR2 is FQNNGV. CDR3 length: 13 residues. The chain's CDR3 is CASSPGTDEKLFF. CDR3 bases: TGTGCCAGCAGCCCCGGGACAGATGAAAAACTGTTTTTT.

This chain joins TRBV3-1 (or the pseudogene TRBV3-2) and TRBJ2-5; D is unresolved. Germline CDR1 is LGHDT and CDR2 is YNNKEL (reference sequence). This CDR3 spans 11 amino acids. V lost 4 bases and J lost 5, with 5 bases in between. CDR3: CASSPRETQYF. The CDR3 region has the DNA TGTGCCAGCAGCCCCCGGGAGACCCAGTACTTC.

The table lists this clone with a few counts. The chain joins TRBV27 to TRBJ2-2; 10 nucleotides align to TRBD1. V lost 5 bases and J lost 7; bases outside the gene matches: 4. CDR1 and CDR2 (germline): MNHEY, SMNVEV (reference sequence). The CDR3 is 14 residues long. In DNA form, the CDR3 reads TGTGCCAGCAGTATCGGACAGGGGGTCGGGGAGCTGTTTTTT. It codes for CASSIGQGVGELFF.

The rearrangement links TRBV5-4 to TRBJ1-2; D gene uncertain. V lost 0 bases and J 10 bases, leaving 19 bases between the germline ends. CDR1 and CDR2 from the germline V gene are SGHNT and YYREEE (reference sequence). The CDR3 covers 15 residues. CDR3 in DNA: TGTGCCAGCAGCTTGGCCCCCACCCCCCGAGGAGCCTACACCTTC. Translated: CASSLAPTPRGAYTF.

The chain carries TRBV6-5 and TRBJ2-5, with 8 nucleotides matching TRBD1. This CDR3 has 14 residues. Trimming removed 5 bases from V and 5 bases from J; junction bases left unmatched: 7. Germline V gene data show CDR1 as MNHEY and CDR2 as SVGAGI. The CDR3 nucleotides are TGTGCCAGCAGTCAGGACAGGGACGGGGAGACCCAGTACTTC. This gives the protein CASSQDRDGETQYF.

The genes are TRBV2 and TRBJ2-7; D might be TRBD1 (5 bases). Per the germline V gene, CDR1 is SNHLY and CDR2 is FYNNEI. V lost 7 bases, J lost 6 bases, and 19 bases lay in between. The CDR3 has 14 amino acids. CDR3 sequence: CASNRRGPRAEQYF. The CDR3 nucleotides are TGTGCCAGCAATCGAAGGGGCCCCCGGGCCGAGCAGTACTTC.

The CDR3 region has the DNA TGTGCCAGCAGTTACTCTGCGGGGGTCGCTGAAGCTTTCTTT. This gives the protein CASSYSAGVAEAFF. The chain carries TRBV6-5 and TRBJ1-1; TRBD1 might be the D (5 bases). The germline gives CDR1 MNHEY, CDR2 SVGAGI. This CDR3 comprises 14 residues. Trimming took off 0 bases at V and 6 bases at J, with 11 bases between the two ends.

DNA for the CDR3: TGTGCCAGTAGGCCCCGGGGAGTGAACACTGAAGCTTTCTTT. Its protein is CASRPRGVNTEAFF. The J gene is TRBJ1-1, the V gene TRBV19; the D is unclear. V lost 6 bases to trimming and J lost 0 bases, with 11 bases between them. Germline-derived CDR1 and CDR2 are LNHDA and SQIVND (reference sequence). The CDR3 spans 14 residues.

This rearrangement joins TRBV19 to TRBJ1-1, with D unclear. V was cut by 3 bases and J by 1 base, with 9 bases left in between. Per the germline V gene, CDR1 is LNHDA and CDR2 is SQIVND (reference sequence). This CDR3 is 14 amino acids long. The CDR3 nucleotides read TGTGCCAGTAGTATTGGCCACCCGAACACTGAAGCTTTCTTT. Encoded protein: CASSIGHPNTEAFF.

The chain recombines TRBV4-1 with TRBJ2-6; 8 bases map to TRBD1. The germline V gene encodes CDR1 MGHRA and CDR2 YSYEKL. V was pared by 0 bases and J by 4 bases, with 20 bases of the junction left unmatched. The CDR3 totals 22 residues. Here the CDR3 DNA reads TGCGCCAGCAGCCAAGATTCATTTGTATATGGGACAGGCTTACGAGGGGCCAACGTCCTGACTTTC. As protein: CASSQDSFVYGTGLRGANVLTF.